This T cell receptor (beta chain) was recovered during a study of cytomegalovirus exposure and HLA in healthy donors. Germline V gene data show CDR1 as MDHEN and CDR2 as SYDVKM. The CDR3 is made up of 14 amino acids. The ends were cut back, 4 bases at V and 10 bases at J, with 16 bases in the middle. PCR employed 60 Vbeta and 13 Jbeta primers. The data were produced by immunoSEQ multiplex PCR, yet TCRdb's version contains in-frame clones alone and is incomplete. The sample lists 65,000 to 85,000 clones; 86% were seen once. V usage is TRBV28 and J usage is TRBJ1-4; no definite D call. Input material: PBMCs. The TCR sequence derives from a woman in her thirties in good health and CMV-seronegative. CDR3 in amino acids: CASSSSPETGKLFF. The CDR3 nucleotides read TGTGCCAGCAGTTCCTCCCCAGAGACGGGAAAACTGTTTTTT. The full variable domain, in which reference TRBV28 and TRBJ1-4 provide the parts outside the CDR3, is DVKVTQSSRYLVKRTGEKVFLECVQDMDHENMFWYRQDPGLGLRLIYFSYDVKMKEKGDIPEGYSVSREKKERFSLILESASTNQTSMYLCASSSSPETGKLFFGSGTQLSVL.